The 6 T cell receptor beta chains below were found in one sample sequenced in a study of blood T cell repertoires in COVID-19. Here immunoSEQ multiplex PCR was the method, and the copy in TCRdb shows in-frame clones only, minus some. The sample has approximately 180,000 clones; roughly 76% are singletons. Material for sequencing was peripheral blood. Every receptor here comes from an elderly woman with COVID-19, enrolled during active disease.

This chain connects TRBV10-3 to TRBJ2-6; 8 nucleotides align to TRBD1. Looked up from germline, CDR1 is ENHRY and CDR2 is SYGVKD. The V gene end was trimmed by 2 bases and the J gene end by 1 base; junction bases not matched to a gene: 1. The CDR3 loop spans 16 amino acids. The CDR3 nucleotides read TGTGCCATCAGTGAGACAGGGGGATCTGGGGCCAACGTCCTGACTTTC. Its protein is CAISETGGSGANVLTF.

The V gene is TRBV20-1, the J gene TRBJ1-6; no definite D call. With 3 bases removed from V and 8 bases from J, the gap between germline ends came to 8 bases. The CDR3 has 12 residues. CDR1 DFQATT and CDR2 SNEGSKA come from the germline V gene (reference sequence). This CDR3 reads CSASGGDSPLHF. As DNA, the CDR3 is TGCAGTGCTAGTGGCGGGGATTCACCCCTCCACTTT.

The CDR3 DNA follows: TGTGCCAGCTCACCTGGGACTAGCGGGAGTTACGAGCAGTACTTC. It encodes CASSPGTSGSYEQYF. The chain has TRBV18 and TRBJ2-7; 14 bases are a match to TRBD2. Germline-derived CDR1 and CDR2 are KGHSH and LQKENI. The CDR3 is 15 amino acids. Trimming removed 3 bases from V and 4 bases from J; junction bases left unmatched: 2.

This clone was found once. The chain joins TRBV24-1 to TRBJ2-3, with 7 positions matching TRBD2. In germline, CDR1 is KGHDR, CDR2 SFDVKD. The CDR3 totals 15 residues. J lost 2 bases, V lost 5 bases, and 6 bases had no gene match. CDR3: CATSVSGTTTDTQYF. In nucleotides, the CDR3 is TGTGCCACCAGTGTATCCGGGACTACCACAGATACGCAGTATTTT.

The rearrangement joins TRBV11-2 to TRBJ2-7; TRBD1 agrees at 9 bases. V dropped 1 base and J dropped 2; count of bases not matched to a gene: 6. Germline lookup yields CDR1 SGHAT and CDR2 FQNNGV. This CDR3 contains 16 residues. As DNA, the CDR3 is TGTGCCAGCAGCTTAGCCCCGGGACAGGGTACCTACGAGCAGTACTTC. Translated, it gives CASSLAPGQGTYEQYF.

The chain couples TRBV7-2 to TRBJ2-3; possibly TRBD2 for D (6 bases). In germline, CDR1 is SGHTA, CDR2 FQGNSA. Trimming shortened V by 2 bases and J by 5 bases, and 11 bases separated the two germline ends. This CDR3 has 14 amino acids. CDR3 coding DNA: TGTGCCAGCAGCTTACAGGGACTTCAAGATACGCAGTATTTT. Its translation: CASSLQGLQDTQYF.